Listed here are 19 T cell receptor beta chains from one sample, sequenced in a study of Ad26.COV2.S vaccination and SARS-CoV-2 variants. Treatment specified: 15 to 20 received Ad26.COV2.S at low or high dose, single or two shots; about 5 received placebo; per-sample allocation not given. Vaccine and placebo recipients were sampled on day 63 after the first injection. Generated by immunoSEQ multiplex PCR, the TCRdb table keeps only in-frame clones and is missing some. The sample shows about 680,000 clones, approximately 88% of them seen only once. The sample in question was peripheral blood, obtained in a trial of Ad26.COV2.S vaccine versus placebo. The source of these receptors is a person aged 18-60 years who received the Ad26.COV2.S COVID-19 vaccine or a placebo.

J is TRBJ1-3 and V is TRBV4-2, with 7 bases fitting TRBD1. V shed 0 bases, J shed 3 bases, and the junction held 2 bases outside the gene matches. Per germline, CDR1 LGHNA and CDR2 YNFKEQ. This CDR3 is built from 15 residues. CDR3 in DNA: TGTGCCAGCAGCCAAGAAGGACAGGTTGGAAACACCATATATTTT. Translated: CASSQEGQVGNTIYF.

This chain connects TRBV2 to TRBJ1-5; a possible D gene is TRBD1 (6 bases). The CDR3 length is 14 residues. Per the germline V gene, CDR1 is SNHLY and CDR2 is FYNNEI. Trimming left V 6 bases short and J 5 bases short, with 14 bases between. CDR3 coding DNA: TGTGCCAGCAGACGGGACACTACCTATCAGCCCCAGCATTTT. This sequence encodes CASRRDTTYQPQHF.

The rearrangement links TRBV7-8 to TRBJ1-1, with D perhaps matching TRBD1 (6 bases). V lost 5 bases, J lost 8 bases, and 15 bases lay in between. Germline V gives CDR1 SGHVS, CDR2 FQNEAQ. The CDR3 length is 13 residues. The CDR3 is CASSPTWGAEAFF. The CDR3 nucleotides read TGTGCCAGCAGCCCCACTTGGGGGGCGGAAGCTTTCTTT.

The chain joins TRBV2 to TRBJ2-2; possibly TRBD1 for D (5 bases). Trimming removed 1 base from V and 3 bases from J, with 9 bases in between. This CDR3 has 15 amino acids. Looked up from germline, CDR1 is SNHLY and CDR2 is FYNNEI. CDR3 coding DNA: TGTGCCAGCAGTGAAGAAGGGGCCGACACCGGGGAGCTGTTTTTT. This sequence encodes CASSEEGADTGELFF.

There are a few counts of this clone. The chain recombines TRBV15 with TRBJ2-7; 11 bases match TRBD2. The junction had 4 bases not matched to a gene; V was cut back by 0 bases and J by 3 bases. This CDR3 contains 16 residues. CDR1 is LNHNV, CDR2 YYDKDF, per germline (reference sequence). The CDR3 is CATSRDTGTSGYEQYF. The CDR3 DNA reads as TGTGCCACCAGCAGAGATACCGGGACTAGCGGCTACGAGCAGTACTTC. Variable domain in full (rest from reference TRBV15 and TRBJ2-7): DAMVIQNPRYQVTQFGKPVTLSCSQTLNHNVMYWYQQKSSQAPKLLFHYYDKDFNNEADTPDNFQSRRPNTSFCFLDIRSPGLGDTAMYLCATSRDTGTSGYEQYFGPGTRLTVT.

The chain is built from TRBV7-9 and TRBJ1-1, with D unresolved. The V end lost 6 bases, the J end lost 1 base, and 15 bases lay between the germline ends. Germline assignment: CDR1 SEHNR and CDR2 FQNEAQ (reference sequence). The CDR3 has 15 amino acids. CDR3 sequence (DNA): TGTGCCAGCAGGCCTTTAGCGTTTTCGAACACTGAAGCTTTCTTT. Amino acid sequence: CASRPLAFSNTEAFF.

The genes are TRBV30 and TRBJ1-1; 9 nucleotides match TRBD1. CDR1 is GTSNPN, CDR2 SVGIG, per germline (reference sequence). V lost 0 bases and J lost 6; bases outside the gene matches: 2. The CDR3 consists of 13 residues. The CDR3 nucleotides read TGTGCCTGGAGTGTCCGGGACAGGGCTGAAGCTTTCTTT. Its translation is CAWSVRDRAEAFF.

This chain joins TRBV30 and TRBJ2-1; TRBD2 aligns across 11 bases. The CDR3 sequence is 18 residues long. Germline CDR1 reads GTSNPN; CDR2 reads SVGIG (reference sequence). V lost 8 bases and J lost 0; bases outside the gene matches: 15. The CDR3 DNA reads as TGTGCCAGGGAGGTAGGCCTAGCGGGGGGTAGCTCCTACAATGAGCAGTTCTTC. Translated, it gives CAREVGLAGGSSYNEQFF.

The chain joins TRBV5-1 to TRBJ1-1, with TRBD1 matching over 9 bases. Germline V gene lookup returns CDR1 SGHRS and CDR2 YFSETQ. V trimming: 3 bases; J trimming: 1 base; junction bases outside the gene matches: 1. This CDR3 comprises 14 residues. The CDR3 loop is CASSSQGANTEAFF. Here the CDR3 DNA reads TGCGCCAGCAGCTCACAGGGGGCGAACACTGAAGCTTTCTTT.

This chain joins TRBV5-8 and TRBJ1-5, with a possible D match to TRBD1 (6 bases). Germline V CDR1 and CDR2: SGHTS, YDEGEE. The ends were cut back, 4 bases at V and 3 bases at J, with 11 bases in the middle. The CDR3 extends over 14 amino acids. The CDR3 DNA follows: TGTGCCAGCAGCCCCGACAGGAACAATCAGCCCCAGCATTTT. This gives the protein CASSPDRNNQPQHF.

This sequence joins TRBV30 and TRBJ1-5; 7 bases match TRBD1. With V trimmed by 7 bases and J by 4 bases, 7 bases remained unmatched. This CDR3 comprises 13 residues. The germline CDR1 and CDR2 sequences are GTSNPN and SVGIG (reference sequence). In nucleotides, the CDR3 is TGTGCCTTATCAGGGGGGGGAAATCAGCCCCAGCATTTT. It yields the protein CALSGGGNQPQHF.

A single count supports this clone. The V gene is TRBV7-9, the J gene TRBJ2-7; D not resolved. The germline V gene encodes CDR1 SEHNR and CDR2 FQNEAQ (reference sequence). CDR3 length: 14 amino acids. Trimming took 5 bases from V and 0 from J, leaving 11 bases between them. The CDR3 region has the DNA TGTGCCAGCAGCCCCTCTTGGGGCTCCTACGAGCAGTACTTC. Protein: CASSPSWGSYEQYF.

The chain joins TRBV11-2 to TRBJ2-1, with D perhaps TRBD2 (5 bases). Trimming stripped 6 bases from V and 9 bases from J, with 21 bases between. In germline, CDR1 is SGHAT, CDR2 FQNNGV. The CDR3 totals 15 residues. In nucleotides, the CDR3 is TGTGCCAGCAGTGAGAGCGGATACGTGGCGGCTGAGCAGTTCTTC. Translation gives CASSESGYVAAEQFF.

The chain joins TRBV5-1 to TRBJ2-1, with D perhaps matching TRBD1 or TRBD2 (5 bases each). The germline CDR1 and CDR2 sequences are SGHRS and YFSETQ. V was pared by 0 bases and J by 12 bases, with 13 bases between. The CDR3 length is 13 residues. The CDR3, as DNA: TGCGCCAGCAGCTTGGAGATCTTAGGGACGCAGTTCTTC. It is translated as CASSLEILGTQFF. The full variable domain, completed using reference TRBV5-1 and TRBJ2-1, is KAGVTQTPRYLIKTRGQQVTLSCSPISGHRSVSWYQQTPGQGLQFLFEYFSETQRNKGNFPGRFSGRQFSNSRSEMNVSTLELGDSALYLCASSLEILGTQFFGPGTRLTVL.

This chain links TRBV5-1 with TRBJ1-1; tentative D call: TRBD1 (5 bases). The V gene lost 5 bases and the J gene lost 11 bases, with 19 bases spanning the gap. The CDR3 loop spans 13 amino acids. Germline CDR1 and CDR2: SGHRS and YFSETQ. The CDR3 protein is CASSRGAAEEAFF. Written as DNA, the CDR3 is TGCGCCAGCAGTCGCGGGGCGGCCGAGGAGGCTTTCTTT.

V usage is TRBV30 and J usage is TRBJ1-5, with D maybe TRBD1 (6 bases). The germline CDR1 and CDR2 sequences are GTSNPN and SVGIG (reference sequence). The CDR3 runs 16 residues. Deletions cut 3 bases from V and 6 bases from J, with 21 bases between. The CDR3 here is CAWSTRGSIRGQPQHF. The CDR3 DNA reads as TGTGCCTGGAGCACGAGGGGGAGCATTAGGGGTCAGCCCCAGCATTTT.

In DNA, the CDR3 is TGTGCCAGCACTCTCAGGAACACTGAAGCTTTCTTT. Encoded protein: CASTLRNTEAFF. This rearrangement joins TRBV21-1 to TRBJ1-1; the table's D call of TRBD1 was not tested on the DNA. TRBV21-1 is a pseudogene segment. The CDR3 spans 12 residues.

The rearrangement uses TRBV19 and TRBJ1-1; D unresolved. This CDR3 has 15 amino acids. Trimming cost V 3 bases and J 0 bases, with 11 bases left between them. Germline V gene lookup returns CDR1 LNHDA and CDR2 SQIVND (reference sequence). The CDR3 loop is CASSMDAVMNTEAFF. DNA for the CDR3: TGTGCCAGTAGTATGGACGCGGTTATGAACACTGAAGCTTTCTTT.

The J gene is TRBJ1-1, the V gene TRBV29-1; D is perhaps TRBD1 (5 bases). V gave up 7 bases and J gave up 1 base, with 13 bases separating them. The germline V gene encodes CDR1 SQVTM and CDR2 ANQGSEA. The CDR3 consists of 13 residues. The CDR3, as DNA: TGCAGCGCTCGAGGGACGCAGAACACTGAAGCTTTCTTT. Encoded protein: CSARGTQNTEAFF. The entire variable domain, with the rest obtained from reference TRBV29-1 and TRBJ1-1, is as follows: SAVISQKPSRDICQRGTSLTIQCQVDSQVTMMFWYRQQPGQSLTLIATANQGSEATYESGFVIDKFPISRPNLTFSTLTVSNMSPEDSSIYLCSARGTQNTEAFFGQGTRLTVV.